This T cell receptor (beta chain) is drawn from a study of cytomegalovirus exposure and HLA in healthy donors. General study findings and limits: Follow-up analysis found HLA locus-dependent TCR association rates, highest for DRB1 and lowest for HLA-C. The study recorded fewer than 200 TCR beta chains that were cytomegalovirus-associated.

The PCR had 60 Vbeta and 13 Jbeta primers. Some clones are missing from TCRdb's copy, which holds only in-frame ones; the method was immunoSEQ multiplex PCR. There are about 180,000 clones in the sample; 75% to 90% occur only once, and about 1.4% lies in the top ten. Germline-derived CDR1 and CDR2 are KGHSH and LQKENI. V lost 3 bases and J lost 1, with 12 bases in between. This CDR3 has 15 amino acids. On this clone: Its antigen is not known.

This receptor was identified in a girl aged 10-17 years in good health and CMV-seropositive. Input material: PBMCs. The chain recombines TRBV18 with TRBJ1-1, with D possibly being TRBD1 (6 bases). CDR3 loop: CASSPYVQGNTEAFF. CDR3 nucleotide sequence: TGTGCCAGCTCACCGTACGTACAGGGGAACACTGAAGCTTTCTTT.